The 14 T cell receptor beta chains below were found in one sample sequenced in a study of CD8 T cells in ankylosing spondylitis. TCRdb redid the calling of the 5' RACE reads with MiXCR, one entry per CDR3 protein. The sample consists of about 240,000 distinct CDR3 sequences, 10% to 13% of them appearing once. Sequencing input: blood, either unsorted or a sorted T cell fraction (not recorded which). These receptors came from a male donor with ankylosing spondylitis or in good health (not recorded which).

This clonotype appeared a few times. The V call is TRBV11-2, the J call TRBJ2-3; 11 bases are shared with TRBD2. This CDR3 has 17 residues. Germline-derived CDR1 and CDR2 are SGHAT and FQNNGV. V dropped 0 bases and J dropped 0; count of bases not matched to a gene: 2. The CDR3 DNA reads TGTGCCAGCAGCTTAGATCGACTAGCGGGGAGCACAGATACGCAGTATTTT. This sequence encodes CASSLDRLAGSTDTQYF.

There are many counts of this clonotype. The chain combines TRBV10-3 with TRBJ2-2; unclear D gene. The CDR3 is made up of 15 amino acids. Germline V gene lookup returns CDR1 ENHRY and CDR2 SYGVKD. V was pared by 2 bases and J by 5 bases, with 12 bases between. The CDR3 here is CAISELDSRTGELFF. The CDR3 bases are TGTGCCATCAGTGAGCTGGATTCAAGAACCGGGGAGCTGTTTTTT.

This clonotype occurred many times. The chain is built from TRBV3-1 and TRBJ1-4; the D is unclear. V was pared by 0 bases and J by 2 bases, with 7 bases between. CDR3 size: 15 residues. Germline V lookup: CDR1 LGHDT, CDR2 YNNKEL (reference sequence). The CDR3 bases are TGTGCCAGCAGCCAAGACCTTGGGACTAATGAAAAACTGTTTTTT. Encoded protein: CASSQDLGTNEKLFF.

The sample holds many counts of this clonotype. The chain joins TRBV20-1 to TRBJ2-7; 8 nucleotides match TRBD2. Germline CDR1 is DFQATT and CDR2 is SNEGSKA (reference sequence). The CDR3 contains 12 residues. V lost 3 bases, J lost 5 bases, and 3 bases stayed unmatched. CDR3 loop: CSASGRADEQYF. Written as DNA, the CDR3 is TGCAGTGCTAGCGGGAGGGCTGACGAGCAGTACTTC.

The rearrangement links TRBV7-8 to TRBJ2-1; D ambiguous. Germline V gene sequence: CDR1 SGHVS, CDR2 FQNEAQ. V lost 8 bases and J lost 7, with 15 bases in between. CDR3 length equals 13 residues. The CDR3 DNA is TGTGCCAGCGGAAAGAACTTAGGTAATGAGCAGTTCTTC. Translating it yields CASGKNLGNEQFF.

For this clonotype: This may be a read error, as it is one base from a much larger clone. This chain joins TRBV5-1 and TRBJ1-1; TRBD1 matches at 8 bases. The CDR3 is 11 residues long. CDR1 is SGHRS and CDR2 is YFSETQ in the germline V gene. The junction had 5 bases not matched to a gene; V was cut back by 5 bases and J by 11 bases. The CDR3 nucleotides are TGCGCCAGCAGGGAACAGGGGGTGGCTTTCTTT. The encoded protein is CASREQGVAFF.

This clonotype was counted at least ten times. The chain combines TRBV10-3 with TRBJ1-2, with TRBD1 matching 9 bases. Looked up from germline, CDR1 is ENHRY and CDR2 is SYGVKD. The CDR3 sequence is 13 residues long. V dropped 4 bases and J dropped 8; count of bases not matched to a gene: 5. This CDR3 is CAISARTGEGYTF. CDR3 nucleotides: TGTGCCATCAGTGCCCGGACAGGGGAAGGCTACACCTTC.

In regard to this clonotype: A much larger clone differs from this one at a single base, so this may be a read error. The rearrangement uses TRBV2 and TRBJ2-7; D gene ambiguous. The CDR3 extends over 14 amino acids. V lost 7 bases and J 2 bases, leaving 15 bases between the germline ends. In germline, CDR1 is SNHLY, CDR2 FYNNEI. The CDR3 spells CASTRIGFTYEQYF. The CDR3 DNA reads TGTGCCAGCACCAGGATAGGTTTTACCTACGAGCAGTACTTC.

This clonotype has at least ten counts. The chain employs TRBV25-1 and TRBJ2-5, with D possibly being TRBD1 (6 bases). V lost 3 bases, J lost 8 bases, and 22 bases lay in between. The CDR3 consists of 16 residues. CDR1 and CDR2 from the germline V gene are MGHDK and SYGVNS. CDR3 sequence reads: CASSDRGAITGITQYF. DNA for the CDR3: TGTGCCAGCAGTGACCGGGGCGCAATCACAGGGATAACCCAGTACTTC.

This clonotype came up many times. The V and J genes are TRBV29-1 and TRBJ2-7, with 12 bases fitting TRBD1. V gave up 6 bases and J gave up 4 bases; unmatched junction bases: 4. CDR1 and CDR2 (germline): SQVTM, ANQGSEA. The CDR3 has 13 residues. This chain's CDR3 is CSVEGQGAYEQYF. The CDR3 bases are TGCAGCGTGGAGGGACAGGGGGCTTACGAGCAGTACTTC.

In its sample, this clonotype was seen many times. This rearrangement joins TRBV12-3 or TRBV12-4 to TRBJ2-7; D remains ambiguous. V dropped 2 bases and J dropped 3 bases, with 5 bases sitting between them. This CDR3 comprises 12 residues. CDR3 DNA: TGTGCCAGCAGTTTATGGGACTACGAGCAGTACTTC. Its protein product is CASSLWDYEQYF.

This clonotype has only a few counts. This chain uses TRBV5-1 with TRBJ2-7, with D possibly matching TRBD1 (5 bases). V was shortened by 4 bases and J by 1 base, with 9 bases between the two germline ends. Germline CDR1 SGHRS, CDR2 YFSETQ. The CDR3 runs to 13 residues. CDR3 in amino acids: CASSQQESYEQYF. CDR3 sequence (DNA): TGCGCCAGCAGCCAACAGGAATCCTACGAGCAGTACTTC.

The chain has TRBV20-1 and TRBJ1-6, with 9 bases fitting TRBD1. The J segment lost 7 bases and the V segment lost 2 bases, leaving 9 bases of the junction unmatched. CDR1 and CDR2 (germline): DFQATT, SNEGSKA (reference sequence). The CDR3 contains 16 residues. The CDR3 is CSARPPRTGANSPLHF. DNA for the CDR3: TGCAGTGCTAGACCCCCCAGGACAGGGGCAAATTCACCCCTCCACTTT.

This rearrangement joins TRBV10-1 to TRBJ2-1; 10 nucleotides line up with TRBD2. The germline V gene has CDR1 WNHNN and CDR2 SYGVQD (reference sequence). The CDR3 is 15 amino acids. Trimming at V came to 6 bases and at J to 8 bases, leaving 10 bases not matched to a gene. Here the CDR3 DNA reads TGCGCCAGCAGCGCAGGGACTAGCGTAGTGGATGAGCAGTTCTTC. This gives the protein CASSAGTSVVDEQFF.